Following are 6 T cell receptor beta chains from one sample sequenced in a study of T cells expressing NK-cell markers. TCRdb re-called the 5' RACE reads, yielding one record per CDR3 amino acid sequence without DNA. The repertoire shows 550,000 to 600,000 distinct CDR3 sequences; the top ten hold around 4%. Sequenced sample: blood T cells: a sorted CD56 or NKG2C T cell subset, CD4+ or CD8+ T cells, or bulk PBMC T cells (not recorded which). These receptors were collected from a man younger than 35 in good health.

The chain employs TRBV11-2 and TRBJ2-5; TCRdb reports TRBD2, a call that lacks DNA to check it against. Germline V gene lookup returns CDR1 SGHAT and CDR2 FQNNGV. This CDR3 has 19 amino acids. Here the CDR3 reads CASSLDVTSGRYYQETQYF.

The rearrangement links TRBV4-1 to TRBJ2-1; the D gene TCRdb calls, TRBD2, cannot be checked with no DNA. Germline CDR1 is MGHRA and CDR2 is YSYEKL. The CDR3 contains 15 residues. CDR3 in amino acids: CASSPSGILPNEQFF.

J is TRBJ2-1 and V is TRBV7-3. Germline V gives CDR1 SGHTA, CDR2 FQGTGA. The CDR3 totals 14 residues. Here the CDR3 reads CASSSQTTSNEQFF.

V gene TRBV4-1 combines with J gene TRBJ2-1; lacking DNA, the TRBD2 call made by TCRdb goes unchecked. The CDR3 length is 16 residues. CDR1 and CDR2 (germline): MGHRA, YSYEKL. CDR3 sequence reads: CASSLTSGRALDEQFF.

The chain joins TRBV20-1 to TRBJ1-1. This CDR3 contains 14 residues. Germline lookup yields CDR1 DFQATT and CDR2 SNEGSKA (reference sequence). The CDR3 loop reads CSARLSGENTEAFF.

The chain has TRBV19 and TRBJ2-2. CDR1 and CDR2 (germline): LNHDA, SQIVND (reference sequence). This CDR3 has 12 residues. CDR3 residues: CASMGASGELFF.